Listed below are T cell receptor beta chains from one sample, sequenced in a study of T cell changes during pregnancy in multiple sclerosis. The data were produced by immunoSEQ multiplex PCR, yet TCRdb's version contains in-frame clones alone and is incomplete. The sample has 20,000 or so clones, about 88% seen once. Sequencing was performed on CD8+ T cells from peripheral blood mononuclear cells, taken in the third trimester of pregnancy. Source of these receptors: a female donor in good health, enrolled as a control in a pregnancy study. Each CDR3 is given with its conserved first and last residue. Fields, in order: clone size, J gene, V gene, D gene, CDR3 DNA, CDR3 protein. D genes are given only for firm matches. A row's size may be missing; if present it is once, few, many or a size class.

clone_size: .
j_call: TRBJ1-2
v_call: TRBV29-1
d_call: .
cdr3_nt: TGCAGCGTTGAGGCCCGCGGGGCTGGCTATGGCTACACCTTC
cdr3_aa: CSVEARGAGYGYTF

clone_size: .
j_call: TRBJ2-1
v_call: TRBV29-1
d_call: .
cdr3_nt: TGCAGCGTTGGGACACAGTCCTACAATGAGCAGTTCTTC
cdr3_aa: CSVGTQSYNEQFF

clone_size: .
j_call: TRBJ1-2
v_call: TRBV6-1
d_call: .
cdr3_nt: TGTGCCACACGTCAGATCTGGGGCTACACCTTC
cdr3_aa: CATRQIWGYTF

clone_size: .
j_call: TRBJ2-1
v_call: TRBV5-6
d_call: TRBD2
cdr3_nt: TGTGCCAGCAGCGTGGGACTAGCGGGAGACAGCTCCTACAATGAGCAGTTCTTC
cdr3_aa: CASSVGLAGDSSYNEQFF

clone_size: .
j_call: TRBJ1-2
v_call: TRBV19
d_call: .
cdr3_nt: TGTGCCAGTATTAGGAGGCGGTACGCTAACTATGGCTACACCTTC
cdr3_aa: CASIRRRYANYGYTF

clone_size: .
j_call: TRBJ2-3
v_call: TRBV15
d_call: .
cdr3_nt: TGTGCCACCAGCCTAGAGGGGGGGGGAGCAGATACGCAGTATTTT
cdr3_aa: CATSLEGGGADTQYF

clone_size: .
j_call: TRBJ2-1
v_call: TRBV29-1
d_call: .
cdr3_nt: TGCAGCGTTGGTGATAGCTCCTACAATGAGCAGTTCTTC
cdr3_aa: CSVGDSSYNEQFF

clone_size: once
j_call: TRBJ2-3
v_call: TRBV6-5
d_call: TRBD1
cdr3_nt: TGTGCCAGCAGAGAAGGGGGCGGTACGCAGTATTTT
cdr3_aa: CASREGGGTQYF

clone_size: .
j_call: TRBJ2-1
v_call: TRBV5-6
d_call: TRBD1
cdr3_nt: TGTGCCAGCAGCGCCGGACAGGGATACAATGAGCAGTTCTTC
cdr3_aa: CASSAGQGYNEQFF

clone_size: .
j_call: TRBJ2-7
v_call: TRBV7-9
d_call: TRBD1
cdr3_nt: TGTGCCAGCAGCTTATTCTACAGGGGGTTCTACGAGCAGTACTTC
cdr3_aa: CASSLFYRGFYEQYF

clone_size: .
j_call: TRBJ2-4
v_call: TRBV13
d_call: .
cdr3_nt: TGTGCCAGCAGCAATGGCGCCAAAAACATTCAGTACTTC
cdr3_aa: CASSNGAKNIQYF

clone_size: .
j_call: TRBJ2-7
v_call: TRBV7-9
d_call: .
cdr3_nt: TGTGCCAGCAGCTTAGTGGAGGGGTCCGGGGAGCAGTACTTC
cdr3_aa: CASSLVEGSGEQYF

clone_size: .
j_call: TRBJ2-7
v_call: TRBV5-1
d_call: TRBD2
cdr3_nt: TGCGCCAGCAGCGGAGGGACTAGCGGCGGCCCCTACTACGAGCAGTACTTC
cdr3_aa: CASSGGTSGGPYYEQYF

clone_size: .
j_call: TRBJ1-1
v_call: TRBV28
d_call: TRBD1
cdr3_nt: TGTGCCAGCAGTTTAGGGACAGGGGCTGAAGCTTTCTTT
cdr3_aa: CASSLGTGAEAFF

clone_size: .
j_call: TRBJ2-2
v_call: TRBV6-5
d_call: .
cdr3_nt: TGTGCCAGCAGTCCCCGGGGCACCGGGGAGCTGTTTTTT
cdr3_aa: CASSPRGTGELFF

clone_size: .
j_call: TRBJ2-7
v_call: TRBV29-1
d_call: .
cdr3_nt: TGCAGCGTTGAAGATCTCGCCAGCTACGAGCAGTACTTC
cdr3_aa: CSVEDLASYEQYF

clone_size: .
j_call: TRBJ2-3
v_call: TRBV27
d_call: .
cdr3_nt: TGTGCCAGCAGTGGATTGGGGGGTATGGATACGCAGTATTTT
cdr3_aa: CASSGLGGMDTQYF

clone_size: .
j_call: TRBJ2-7
v_call: TRBV13
d_call: TRBD1
cdr3_nt: TGTGCCAGCAGTGGGACAGGCACCTACGAGCAGTACTTC
cdr3_aa: CASSGTGTYEQYF

clone_size: .
j_call: TRBJ2-5
v_call: TRBV5-1
d_call: TRBD2
cdr3_nt: TGCGCCAGAAACGCCCCTCGCCATCCGGGGGGGCGTGGCGTGGAGACCCAGTACTTC
cdr3_aa: CARNAPRHPGGRGVETQYF

clone_size: .
j_call: TRBJ2-5
v_call: TRBV11-2
d_call: .
cdr3_nt: TGTGCCAGCAGCATGCGAACAGGGCTCCAAGAGACCCAGTACTTC
cdr3_aa: CASSMRTGLQETQYF

clone_size: .
j_call: TRBJ1-2
v_call: TRBV27
d_call: .
cdr3_nt: TGTGCCAGCAGTTTATCGGGGGGGAACTATGGCTACACCTTC
cdr3_aa: CASSLSGGNYGYTF

clone_size: .
j_call: TRBJ2-5
v_call: TRBV27
d_call: TRBD2
cdr3_nt: TGTGCCAGCAGGGGACTAGCGGGATCAGGGGAGACCCAGTACTTC
cdr3_aa: CASRGLAGSGETQYF

clone_size: .
j_call: TRBJ2-3
v_call: TRBV2
d_call: .
cdr3_nt: TGTGCCAGCAGGGAGAGGGGGGGGCCAACAGATACGCAGTATTTT
cdr3_aa: CASRERGGPTDTQYF

clone_size: .
j_call: TRBJ2-7
v_call: TRBV7-9
d_call: .
cdr3_nt: TGTGCCAGCAGCCCCTCTTTCGGGGGGCACTCCTACGAGCAGTACTTC
cdr3_aa: CASSPSFGGHSYEQYF

clone_size: .
j_call: TRBJ2-1
v_call: TRBV19
d_call: .
cdr3_nt: TGTGCCAGTAGTATAGATGGGCGCAATGAGCAGTTCTTC
cdr3_aa: CASSIDGRNEQFF

clone_size: .
j_call: TRBJ2-1
v_call: TRBV7-8
d_call: TRBD2
cdr3_nt: TGTGCCAGCAGCCTAGCGGGAGGCGGGAGGGTGCAGTTCTTC
cdr3_aa: CASSLAGGGRVQFF

clone_size: .
j_call: TRBJ2-2
v_call: TRBV11-3
d_call: TRBD2
cdr3_nt: TGTGCCAGCAGCTTGGATAGCGGGGGGGCGCCGGGCGGGGAGCTGTTTTTT
cdr3_aa: CASSLDSGGAPGGELFF

clone_size: .
j_call: TRBJ2-1
v_call: TRBV9
d_call: TRBD2
cdr3_nt: TGTGCCACTAGCGGGAGATCCAATGAGCAGTTCTTC
cdr3_aa: CATSGRSNEQFF

clone_size: .
j_call: TRBJ2-1
v_call: TRBV13
d_call: TRBD2
cdr3_nt: TGTGCCAGCAGCGGGGGACTAGCGGGAGGTGAGCAGTTCTTC
cdr3_aa: CASSGGLAGGEQFF

clone_size: .
j_call: TRBJ1-2
v_call: TRBV27
d_call: .
cdr3_nt: TGTGCCAGCAGTTTATTGTCCCCTACAGGGTTCTATGGCTACACCTTC
cdr3_aa: CASSLLSPTGFYGYTF

clone_size: .
j_call: TRBJ2-2
v_call: TRBV7-9
d_call: .
cdr3_nt: TGTGCCAGCAGCTTTCTCGACACCGGGGAGCTGTTTTTT
cdr3_aa: CASSFLDTGELFF

clone_size: .
j_call: TRBJ1-2
v_call: TRBV7-9
d_call: .
cdr3_nt: TGTGCCAGCAGGGACAGCCTTACCCCCGGCTACACCTTC
cdr3_aa: CASRDSLTPGYTF

clone_size: .
j_call: TRBJ1-6
v_call: TRBV6-1
d_call: TRBD1
cdr3_nt: TGTGCCAGCAGTGAAGCGACAGGGGGTAATTCACCCCTCCACTTT
cdr3_aa: CASSEATGGNSPLHF

clone_size: .
j_call: TRBJ1-2
v_call: TRBV28
d_call: TRBD1
cdr3_nt: TGTGCCAGCAGGTCGACAGGGGGCTATGGCTACACCTTC
cdr3_aa: CASRSTGGYGYTF

clone_size: .
j_call: TRBJ2-7
v_call: TRBV19
d_call: .
cdr3_nt: TGTGCCAGTAGTATATTCTCCGGGGGGCCCTACGAGCAGTACTTC
cdr3_aa: CASSIFSGGPYEQYF

clone_size: medium-sized
j_call: TRBJ1-3
v_call: TRBV6-1
d_call: .
cdr3_nt: TGTGCCAGCAGTGAAGGAGGGGGGGGTGGAAACACCATATATTTT
cdr3_aa: CASSEGGGGGNTIYF

clone_size: once
j_call: TRBJ1-4
v_call: TRBV19
d_call: TRBD1
cdr3_nt: TGTGCCAGTAGTCTTCAGGGGGCGGATGAAAAACTGTTTTTT
cdr3_aa: CASSLQGADEKLFF

clone_size: .
j_call: TRBJ1-2
v_call: TRBV19
d_call: TRBD1
cdr3_nt: TGTGCCAGTAGGGAGGACAGGGGGCTTCTTCCTTATGGCTACACCTTC
cdr3_aa: CASREDRGLLPYGYTF

clone_size: .
j_call: TRBJ2-7
v_call: TRBV27
d_call: TRBD2
cdr3_nt: TGTGCCAGCAGCCCAGCGGGATCCTCCTACGAGCAGTACTTC
cdr3_aa: CASSPAGSSYEQYF

clone_size: .
j_call: TRBJ1-2
v_call: TRBV27
d_call: TRBD1
cdr3_nt: TGTGCCAGCAGTTTTGACAGGGGGTATGGCTACACCTTC
cdr3_aa: CASSFDRGYGYTF

clone_size: .
j_call: TRBJ1-1
v_call: TRBV28
d_call: .
cdr3_nt: TGTGCCAGCAGTTTGGGCGTCCTCATGAACACTGAAGCTTTCTTT
cdr3_aa: CASSLGVLMNTEAFF

clone_size: .
j_call: TRBJ1-2
v_call: TRBV9
d_call: .
cdr3_nt: TGTGCCAGCAGCGTTAGCCTTCAGGGGATCGACTATGGCTACACCTTC
cdr3_aa: CASSVSLQGIDYGYTF

clone_size: once
j_call: TRBJ2-1
v_call: TRBV6-6
d_call: TRBD2
cdr3_nt: TGTGCCAGCAGTTACGGCGGGGGGGCCAATGAGCAGTTCTTC
cdr3_aa: CASSYGGGANEQFF

clone_size: .
j_call: TRBJ2-3
v_call: TRBV27
d_call: TRBD1
cdr3_nt: TGTGCCAGCAGTCTGTGGACAGGGCAGATCACAGATACGCAGTATTTT
cdr3_aa: CASSLWTGQITDTQYF

clone_size: .
j_call: TRBJ2-4
v_call: TRBV7-2
d_call: TRBD1
cdr3_nt: TGTGCCAGCACAGGGGGCGTCAAAAACATTCAGTACTTC
cdr3_aa: CASTGGVKNIQYF

clone_size: .
j_call: TRBJ2-7
v_call: TRBV10-3
d_call: TRBD2
cdr3_nt: TGTGCCATCAGCTGGCTAGCGGTTGCCTCCTACGAGCAGTACTTC
cdr3_aa: CAISWLAVASYEQYF

clone_size: .
j_call: TRBJ2-7
v_call: TRBV27
d_call: TRBD1
cdr3_nt: TGTGCCAGCAGTTTCCAGGGGGCCCACGAGCAGTACTTC
cdr3_aa: CASSFQGAHEQYF

clone_size: .
j_call: TRBJ2-2
v_call: TRBV7-8
d_call: TRBD2
cdr3_nt: TGTGCCAGCAGCTTCGGCCGACTAGCGGGACGGGCCGGGGAGCTGTTTTTT
cdr3_aa: CASSFGRLAGRAGELFF